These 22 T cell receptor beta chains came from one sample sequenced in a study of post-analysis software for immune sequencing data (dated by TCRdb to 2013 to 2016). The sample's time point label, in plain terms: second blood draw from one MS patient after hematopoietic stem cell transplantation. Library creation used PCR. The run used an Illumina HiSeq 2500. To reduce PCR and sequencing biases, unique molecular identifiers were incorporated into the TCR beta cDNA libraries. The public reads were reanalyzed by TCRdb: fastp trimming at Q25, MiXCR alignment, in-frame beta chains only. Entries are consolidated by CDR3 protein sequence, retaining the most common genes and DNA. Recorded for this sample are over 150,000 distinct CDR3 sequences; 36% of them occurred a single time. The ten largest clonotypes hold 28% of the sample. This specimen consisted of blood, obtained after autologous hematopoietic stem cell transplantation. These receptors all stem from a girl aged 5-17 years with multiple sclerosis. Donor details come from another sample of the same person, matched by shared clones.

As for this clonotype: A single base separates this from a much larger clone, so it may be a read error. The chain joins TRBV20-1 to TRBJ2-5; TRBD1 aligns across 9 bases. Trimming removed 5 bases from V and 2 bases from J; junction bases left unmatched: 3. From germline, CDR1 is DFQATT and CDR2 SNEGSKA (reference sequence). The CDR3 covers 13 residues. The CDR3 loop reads CSAGTGTQETQYF. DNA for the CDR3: TGCAGTGCTGGGACAGGGACGCAAGAGACCCAGTACTTC.

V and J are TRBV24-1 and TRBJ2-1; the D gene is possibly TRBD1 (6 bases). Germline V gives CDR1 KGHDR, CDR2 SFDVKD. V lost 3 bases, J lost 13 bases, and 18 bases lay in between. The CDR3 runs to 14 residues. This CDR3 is CATSDPDSQETQFF. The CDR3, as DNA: TGTGCCACCAGTGATCCGGACAGCCAAGAGACCCAGTTCTTC.

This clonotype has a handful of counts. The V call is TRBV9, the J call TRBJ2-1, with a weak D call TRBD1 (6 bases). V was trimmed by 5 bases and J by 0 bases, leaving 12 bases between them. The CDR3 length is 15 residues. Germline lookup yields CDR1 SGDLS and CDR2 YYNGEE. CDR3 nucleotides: TGTGCCAGCAGTAATCTAGGGGGCTCCTACAATGAGCAGTTCTTC. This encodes CASSNLGGSYNEQFF.

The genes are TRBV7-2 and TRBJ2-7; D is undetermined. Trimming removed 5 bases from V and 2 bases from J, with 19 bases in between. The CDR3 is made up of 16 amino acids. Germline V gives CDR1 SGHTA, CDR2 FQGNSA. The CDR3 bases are TGTGCCAGCAGCCCACGGAGTCTGGCCCTCACCTACGAGCAGTACTTC. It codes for CASSPRSLALTYEQYF.

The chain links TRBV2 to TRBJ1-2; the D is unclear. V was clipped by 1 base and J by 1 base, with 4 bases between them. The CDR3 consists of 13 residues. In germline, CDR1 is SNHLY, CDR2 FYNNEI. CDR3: CASSEGHNYGYTF. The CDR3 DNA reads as TGTGCCAGCAGTGAAGGACATAACTATGGCTACACCTTC.

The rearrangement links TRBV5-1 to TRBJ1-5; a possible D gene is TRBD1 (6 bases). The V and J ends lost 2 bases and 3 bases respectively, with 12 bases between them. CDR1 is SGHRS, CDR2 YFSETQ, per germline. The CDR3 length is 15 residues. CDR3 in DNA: TGCGCCAGCAGCTTAACAGGGTGGATCAATCAGCCCCAGCATTTT. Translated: CASSLTGWINQPQHF.

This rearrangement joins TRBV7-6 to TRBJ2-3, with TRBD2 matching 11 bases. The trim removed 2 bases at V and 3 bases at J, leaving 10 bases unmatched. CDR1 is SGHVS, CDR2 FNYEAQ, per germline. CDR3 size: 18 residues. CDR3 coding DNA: TGTGCCAGCAGCTTACTTCACGACCGGACTAGCGGGACAGATACGCAGTATTTT. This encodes CASSLLHDRTSGTDTQYF. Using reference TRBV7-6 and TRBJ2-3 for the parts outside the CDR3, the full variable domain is GAGVSQSPRYKVTKRGQDVALRCDPISGHVSLYWYRQALGQGPEFLTYFNYEAQQDKSGLPNDRFSAERPEGSISTLTIQRTEQRDSAMYRCASSLLHDRTSGTDTQYFGPGTRLTVL.

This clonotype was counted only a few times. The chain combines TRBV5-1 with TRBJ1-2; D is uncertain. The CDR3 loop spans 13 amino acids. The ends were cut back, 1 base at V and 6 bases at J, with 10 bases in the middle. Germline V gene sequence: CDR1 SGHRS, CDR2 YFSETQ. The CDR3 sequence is CASSLLGSDGYTF. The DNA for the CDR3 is TGCGCCAGCAGCTTGCTCGGGTCTGATGGCTACACCTTC.

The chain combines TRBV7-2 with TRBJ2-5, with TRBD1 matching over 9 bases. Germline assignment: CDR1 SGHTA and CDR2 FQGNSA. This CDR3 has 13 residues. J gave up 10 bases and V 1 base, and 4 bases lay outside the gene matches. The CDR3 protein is CASSLVRTGVQYF. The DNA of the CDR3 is TGTGCCAGCAGCTTAGTCCGGACAGGGGTCCAGTACTTC. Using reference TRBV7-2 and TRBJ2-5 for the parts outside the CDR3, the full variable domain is GAGVSQSPSNKVTEKGKDVELRCDPISGHTALYWYRQSLGQGLEFLIYFQGNSAPDKSGLPSDRFSAERTGGSVSTLTIQRTQQEDSAVYLCASSLVRTGVQYFGPGTRLLVL.

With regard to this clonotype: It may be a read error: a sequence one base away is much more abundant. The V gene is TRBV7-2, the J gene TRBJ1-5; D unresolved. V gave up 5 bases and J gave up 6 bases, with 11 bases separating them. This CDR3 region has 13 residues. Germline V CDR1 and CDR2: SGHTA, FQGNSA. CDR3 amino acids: CASSVILSQPQHF. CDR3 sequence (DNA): TGTGCCAGCAGCGTAATACTTAGTCAGCCCCAGCATTTT.

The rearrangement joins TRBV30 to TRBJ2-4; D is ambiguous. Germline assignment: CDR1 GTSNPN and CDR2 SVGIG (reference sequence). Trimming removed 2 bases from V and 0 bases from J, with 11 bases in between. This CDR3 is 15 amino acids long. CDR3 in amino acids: CAWSILDLAKNIQYF. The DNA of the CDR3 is TGTGCCTGGAGTATCTTGGACCTAGCCAAAAACATTCAGTACTTC.

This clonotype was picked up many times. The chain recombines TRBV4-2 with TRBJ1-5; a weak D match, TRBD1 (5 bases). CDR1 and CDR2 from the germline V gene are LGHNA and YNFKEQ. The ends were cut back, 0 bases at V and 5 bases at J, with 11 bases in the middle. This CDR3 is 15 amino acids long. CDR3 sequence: CASSQDWDFDQPQHF. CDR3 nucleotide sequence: TGTGCCAGCAGCCAAGATTGGGACTTCGATCAGCCCCAGCATTTT.

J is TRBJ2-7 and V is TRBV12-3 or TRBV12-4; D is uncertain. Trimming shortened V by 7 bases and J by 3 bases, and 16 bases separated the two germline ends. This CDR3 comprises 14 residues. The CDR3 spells CASKPATTLYEQYF. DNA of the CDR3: TGTGCCAGCAAACCGGCCACCACCCTCTACGAGCAGTACTTC.

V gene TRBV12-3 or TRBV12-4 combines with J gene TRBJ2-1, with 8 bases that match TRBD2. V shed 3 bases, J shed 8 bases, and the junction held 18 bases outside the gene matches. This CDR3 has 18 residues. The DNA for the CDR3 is TGTGCCAGCAGTTTTGGGGGTCGGCTAGCGGGTAGCTTGGATGAGCAGTTCTTC. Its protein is CASSFGGRLAGSLDEQFF.

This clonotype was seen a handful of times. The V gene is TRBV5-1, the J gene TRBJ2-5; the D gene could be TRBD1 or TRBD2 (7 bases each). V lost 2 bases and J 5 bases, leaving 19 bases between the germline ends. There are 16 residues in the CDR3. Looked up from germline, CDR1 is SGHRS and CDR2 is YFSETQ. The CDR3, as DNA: TGCGCCAGCAGCTTAGGCGGGAGCCTCAGGGGGGAGACCCAGTACTTC. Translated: CASSLGGSLRGETQYF. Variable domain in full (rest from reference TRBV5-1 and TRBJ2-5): KAGVTQTPRYLIKTRGQQVTLSCSPISGHRSVSWYQQTPGQGLQFLFEYFSETQRNKGNFPGRFSGRQFSNSRSEMNVSTLELGDSALYLCASSLGGSLRGETQYFGPGTRLLVL.

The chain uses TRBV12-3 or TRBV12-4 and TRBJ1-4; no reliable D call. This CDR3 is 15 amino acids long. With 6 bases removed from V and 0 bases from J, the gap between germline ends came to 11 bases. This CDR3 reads CASSPRLATNEKLFF. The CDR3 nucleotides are TGTGCCAGCAGCCCCCGCTTAGCAACTAATGAAAAACTGTTTTTT.

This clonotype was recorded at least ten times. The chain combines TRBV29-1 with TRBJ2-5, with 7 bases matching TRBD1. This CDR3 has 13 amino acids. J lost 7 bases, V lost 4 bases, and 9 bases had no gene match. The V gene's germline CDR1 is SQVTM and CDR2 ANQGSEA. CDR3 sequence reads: CSVAGTARGTQYF. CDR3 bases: TGCAGCGTTGCCGGGACAGCGCGAGGGACCCAGTACTTC.

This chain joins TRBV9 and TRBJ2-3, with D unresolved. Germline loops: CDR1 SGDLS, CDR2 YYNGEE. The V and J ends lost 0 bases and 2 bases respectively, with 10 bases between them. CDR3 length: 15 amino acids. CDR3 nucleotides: TGTGCCAGCAGCGTAGCGCTTCACCACACAGATACGCAGTATTTT. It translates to CASSVALHHTDTQYF.

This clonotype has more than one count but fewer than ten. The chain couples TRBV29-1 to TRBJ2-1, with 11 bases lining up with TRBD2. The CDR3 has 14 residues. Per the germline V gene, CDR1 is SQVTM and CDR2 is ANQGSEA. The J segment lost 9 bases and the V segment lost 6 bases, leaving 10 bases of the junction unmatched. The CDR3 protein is CSVRTSGRLFEQFF. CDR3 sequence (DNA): TGCAGCGTACGCACTAGCGGGAGATTGTTTGAGCAGTTCTTC.

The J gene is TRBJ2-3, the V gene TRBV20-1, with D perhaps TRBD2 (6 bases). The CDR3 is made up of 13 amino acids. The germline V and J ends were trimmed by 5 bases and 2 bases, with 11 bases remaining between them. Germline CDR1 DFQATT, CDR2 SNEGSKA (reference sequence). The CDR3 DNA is TGCAGTGCTCTTAGCGGCATCACAGATACGCAGTATTTT. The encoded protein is CSALSGITDTQYF.

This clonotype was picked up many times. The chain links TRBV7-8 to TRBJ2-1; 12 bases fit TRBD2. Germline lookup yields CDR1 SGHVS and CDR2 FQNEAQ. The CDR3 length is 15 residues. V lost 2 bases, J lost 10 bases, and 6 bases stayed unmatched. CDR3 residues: CASSLPGLAGREQFF. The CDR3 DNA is TGTGCCAGCAGCTTACCAGGACTAGCGGGACGGGAGCAGTTCTTC.

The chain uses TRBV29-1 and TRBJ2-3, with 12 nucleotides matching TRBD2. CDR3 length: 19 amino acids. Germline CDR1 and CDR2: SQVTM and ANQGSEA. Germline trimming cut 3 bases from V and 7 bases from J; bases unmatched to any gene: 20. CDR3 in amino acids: CSVEEPSGGVRARANTQYF. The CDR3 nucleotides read TGCAGCGTTGAGGAACCTAGCGGGGGGGTTAGAGCACGCGCAAATACGCAGTATTTT.